The clone carrying this T cell receptor (beta chain) showed up just a few times. The CDR3 covers 14 residues. The V gene lost 1 base and the J gene lost 7 bases, with 14 bases spanning the gap. Germline CDR1 is DFQATT and CDR2 is SNEGSKA (reference sequence). The sample is drawn from a study of type 1 regulatory T cells. The wider study: T-allo10 is a Tr1-enriched, alloantigen-specific CD4 T cell product made in vitro.

TCRdb passed the reads through MiXCR, listing each CDR3 protein once. In the table there are approximately 100,000 distinct CDR3 sequences, about 28% of which are singletons. The sequence was obtained from a human donor in good health. The genes are TRBV20-1 and TRBJ2-1; D is perhaps TRBD1 or TRBD2 (5 bases each). The sample comprised CD4+ T cells, either the whole sample or a sorted fraction (not recorded which). Here the CDR3 reads CSARGLGTKNEQFF. The CDR3 region has the DNA TGCAGTGCTAGAGGGTTGGGGACGAAAAATGAGCAGTTCTTC.